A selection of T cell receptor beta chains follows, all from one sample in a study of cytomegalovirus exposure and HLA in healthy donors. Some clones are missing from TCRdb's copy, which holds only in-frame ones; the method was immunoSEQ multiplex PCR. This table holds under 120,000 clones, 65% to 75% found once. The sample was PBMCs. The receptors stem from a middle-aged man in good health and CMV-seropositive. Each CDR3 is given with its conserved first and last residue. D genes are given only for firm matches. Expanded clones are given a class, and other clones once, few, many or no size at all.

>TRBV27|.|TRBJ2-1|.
TGTGCCAGCAGTTGGAACAGGGTTGGGTTGTTCTTC
CASSWNRVGLFF
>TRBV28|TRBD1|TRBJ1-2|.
TGTGCCAGCAGTCCCCGGGACAGAAACTATGGCTACACCTTC
CASSPRDRNYGYTF
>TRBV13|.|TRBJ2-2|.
TGTGCCATCCCAGGGGTTGCGAACACCGGGGAGCTGTTTTTT
CAIPGVANTGELFF
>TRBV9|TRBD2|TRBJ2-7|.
TGTGCCAGCAGCGTAGTGTCGGGAGGTGAGCAGTACTTC
CASSVVSGGEQYF
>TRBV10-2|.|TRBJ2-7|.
TGCGCCAGCACGTGGCAGGGCTACGAGCAGTACTTC
CASTWQGYEQYF
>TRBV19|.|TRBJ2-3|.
TGTGCCAGCTCGCGCCCGACTACCTTGGGAGATACGCAGTATTTT
CASSRPTTLGDTQYF
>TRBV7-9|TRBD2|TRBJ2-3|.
TGTGCCAGCAGCTCACCCACTAGCGGGAGCACAGATACGCAGTATTTT
CASSSPTSGSTDTQYF
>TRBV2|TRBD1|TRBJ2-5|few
TGTGCCAGCAGTGCCGGGACAGTCCAAGAGACCCAGTACTTC
CASSAGTVQETQYF
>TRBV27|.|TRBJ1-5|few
TGTGCCAGCAGTGTCTATTATAGCAATCAGCCCCAGAATTTT
CASSVYYSNQPQNF
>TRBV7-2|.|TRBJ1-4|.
TGTGCCAGCAGTCCGGGACTGACTAATGAAAAACTGTTTTTT
CASSPGLTNEKLFF
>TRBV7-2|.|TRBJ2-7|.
TGTGCCAGCAGCCCCCGTTACGGGGAGCAGTACTTC
CASSPRYGEQYF
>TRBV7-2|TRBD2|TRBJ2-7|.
TGTGCCAGCAGCCCAGCGGGACTAGCGGGTACCTACGAGCAGTACTTC
CASSPAGLAGTYEQYF
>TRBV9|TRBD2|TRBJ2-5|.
TGTGCCAGCAGTGAGACTAGCGGGGAAGAGACCCAGTACTTC
CASSETSGEETQYF
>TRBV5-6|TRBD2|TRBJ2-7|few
TGTGCCAGCAGCGTAGGACTAGCGGTCACCTACGAGCAGTACTTC
CASSVGLAVTYEQYF
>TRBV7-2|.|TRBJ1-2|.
TGTGCCAGCAGCTTAGATCCAGGAAACTATGGCTACACCTTC
CASSLDPGNYGYTF
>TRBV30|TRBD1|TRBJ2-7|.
TGTGCCTGGACCACAGGACAGGGAACCTACGAGCAGTACTTC
CAWTTGQGTYEQYF
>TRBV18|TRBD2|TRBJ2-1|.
TGTGCCAGCTCGCCTGTACTCGGGACTAGCGGTTATTCAGGGCAGTTCTTC
CASSPVLGTSGYSGQFF
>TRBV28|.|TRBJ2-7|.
TGTGCCAGCAGTTCCTTTACCGGGAGCTCCTACGAGCAGTACTTC
CASSSFTGSSYEQYF
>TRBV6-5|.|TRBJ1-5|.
TGTGCCAGCAGTTACTCGATCAGTCAGCCCCAGCATTTT
CASSYSISQPQHF
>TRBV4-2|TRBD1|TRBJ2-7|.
TGTGCCAGCAGCCAGGGCGGGACAGGGGATTACAACGAGCAGTACTTC
CASSQGGTGDYNEQYF
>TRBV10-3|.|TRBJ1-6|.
TGTGCCACCTCCACAGGGTACAATTCACCCCTCCACTTT
CATSTGYNSPLHF
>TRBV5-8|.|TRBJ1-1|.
TGTGCCAGCAGCTTTGGAGCCGAGGCTTTCTTT
CASSFGAEAFF
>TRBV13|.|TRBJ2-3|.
TGTGCCAGCAGCGCTTTAGAGACAGATACGCAGTATTTT
CASSALETDTQYF
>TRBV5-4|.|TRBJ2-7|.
TGTGCCAGCAGCTTAGGGGTTGCCTACGAGCAGTACTTC
CASSLGVAYEQYF
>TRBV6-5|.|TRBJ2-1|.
TGTGCCAGCAGATTAGATCCCAGGGGAGAGCAGTTCTTC
CASRLDPRGEQFF
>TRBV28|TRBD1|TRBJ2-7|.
TGTGCCAGCAGTCCGATGGACAGGCCAACTTACGAGCAGTACTTC
CASSPMDRPTYEQYF
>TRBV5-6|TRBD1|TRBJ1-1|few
TGTGCCAGCAGCTTGAGGACAGGGAGGACGAACACTGAAGCTTTCTTT
CASSLRTGRTNTEAFF
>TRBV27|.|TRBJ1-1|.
TGTGCCAGCAGGGAGGGGCGATCTGAAGCTTTCTTT
CASREGRSEAFF
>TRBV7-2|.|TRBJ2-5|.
TGTGCCAGCAGCCGAGGCAGCAGGGGAGAGACCCAGTACTTC
CASSRGSRGETQYF
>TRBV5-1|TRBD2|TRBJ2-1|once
TGCGCCAGCAGCTTGGGACTAGCGGGAGGGGGAACCTACAATGAGCAGTTCTTC
CASSLGLAGGGTYNEQFF
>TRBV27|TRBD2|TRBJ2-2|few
TGTGCCAGCAGTTTAACCGGGGGGTCTGAGGGGGAGCTGTTTTTT
CASSLTGGSEGELFF
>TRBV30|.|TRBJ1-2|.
TGTGCCTGGAGTGTAAGGGGGGGCTTTGATGGCTACACCTTC
CAWSVRGGFDGYTF
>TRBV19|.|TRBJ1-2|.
TGTGCCAGTAGTATCGGGGGATTTCCTGGCTACACCTTC
CASSIGGFPGYTF